Listed below are T cell receptor beta chains from one sample, sequenced in a study of metastatic and nonmetastatic thyroid tumors. TCRdb reanalyzed the PCR reads with MiXCR. The sample lists roughly 30,000 clones, around 4% occurring once. What was sequenced was blood. The receptors were sampled from a male donor with papillary thyroid cancer or a benign thyroid nodule (not recorded which). Some clones in this sample may be carry-over from other donors' samples. Both conserved end residues are part of each CDR3. Part of the rows lack a size; the others show once, few, many or a class for expanded clones.

CDR3 protein: CASSLGDSSSEQYF; J gene: TRBJ2-7; V gene: TRBV7-2; clone size: few
CDR3 protein: CASSHPGLAGSDTQYF; J gene: TRBJ2-3; V gene: TRBV18; clone size: -
CDR3 protein: CASNGVFTDTQYF; J gene: TRBJ2-3; V gene: TRBV2; clone size: many
CDR3 protein: CASSYSDRSYEQYF; J gene: TRBJ2-7; V gene: TRBV6-5; clone size: medium-sized
CDR3 protein: CASRWTSLRGYGYTF; J gene: TRBJ1-2; V gene: TRBV19; clone size: -
CDR3 protein: CASGGGANEQFF; J gene: TRBJ2-1; V gene: TRBV6-1; clone size: few
CDR3 protein: CSVEDRLAGVTDTQYF; J gene: TRBJ2-3; V gene: TRBV29-1; clone size: many
CDR3 protein: CAARGVGTRGLFF; J gene: TRBJ2-2; V gene: TRBV15; clone size: -
CDR3 protein: CASSFRGFHEQYF; J gene: TRBJ2-7; V gene: TRBV13; clone size: many
CDR3 protein: CASSQESGADYNEQFF; J gene: TRBJ2-1; V gene: TRBV4-3; clone size: many
CDR3 protein: CAWKLPGVNIYTF; J gene: TRBJ1-2; V gene: TRBV30; clone size: few
CDR3 protein: CASSPHLAPSSYNEQFF; J gene: TRBJ2-1; V gene: TRBV6-1; clone size: medium-sized
CDR3 protein: CASSLDLLGQYNEQFF; J gene: TRBJ2-1; V gene: TRBV11-3; clone size: few
CDR3 protein: CASSTTGDPGANVLTF; J gene: TRBJ2-6; V gene: TRBV7-9; clone size: few
CDR3 protein: CASSCISGNEQFF; J gene: TRBJ2-1; V gene: TRBV6-4; clone size: few
CDR3 protein: CASSLSRGEQYF; J gene: TRBJ2-7; V gene: TRBV28; clone size: -
CDR3 protein: CASSVLGGLHNNEQFF; J gene: TRBJ2-1; V gene: TRBV9; clone size: many
CDR3 protein: CASSLVSSGSVYEQYF; J gene: TRBJ2-7; V gene: TRBV11-2; clone size: medium-sized